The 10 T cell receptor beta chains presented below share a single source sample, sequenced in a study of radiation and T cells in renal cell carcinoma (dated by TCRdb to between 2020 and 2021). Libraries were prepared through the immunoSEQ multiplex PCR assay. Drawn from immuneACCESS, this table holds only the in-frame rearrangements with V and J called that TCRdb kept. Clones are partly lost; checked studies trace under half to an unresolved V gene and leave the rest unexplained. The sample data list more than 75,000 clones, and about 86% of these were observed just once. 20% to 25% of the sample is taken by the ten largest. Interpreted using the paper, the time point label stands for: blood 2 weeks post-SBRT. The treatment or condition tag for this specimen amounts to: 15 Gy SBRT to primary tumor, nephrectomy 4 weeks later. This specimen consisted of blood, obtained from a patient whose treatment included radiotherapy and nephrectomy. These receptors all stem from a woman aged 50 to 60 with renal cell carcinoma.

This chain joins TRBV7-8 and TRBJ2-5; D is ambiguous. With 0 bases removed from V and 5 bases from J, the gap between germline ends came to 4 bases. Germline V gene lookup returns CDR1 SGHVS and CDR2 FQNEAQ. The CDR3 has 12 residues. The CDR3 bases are TGTGCCAGCAGCTTAGCTGGGGAGACCCAGTACTTC. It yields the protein CASSLAGETQYF.

The chain's CDR3 is CASSTAGETQYF. In nucleotides, the CDR3 is TGTGCCAGTAGTACTGCTGGGGAGACCCAGTACTTC. The chain couples TRBV19 to TRBJ2-5; no firm D call. The length of the CDR3 is 12 residues. Trimming shortened V by 4 bases and J by 5 bases, and 8 bases separated the two germline ends. Germline loops: CDR1 LNHDA, CDR2 SQIVND (reference sequence). The full variable domain, in which reference TRBV19 and TRBJ2-5 provide the parts outside the CDR3, is DGGITQSPKYLFRKEGQNVTLSCEQNLNHDAMYWYRQDPGQGLRLIYYSQIVNDFQKGDIAEGYSVSREKKESFPLTVTSAQKNPTAFYLCASSTAGETQYFGPGTRLLVL.

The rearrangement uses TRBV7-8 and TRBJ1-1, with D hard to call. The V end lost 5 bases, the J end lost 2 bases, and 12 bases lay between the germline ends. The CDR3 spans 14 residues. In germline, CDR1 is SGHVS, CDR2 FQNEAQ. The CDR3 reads CASSKRSRNTEAFF. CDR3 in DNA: TGTGCCAGCAGCAAGAGAAGCCGAAACACTGAAGCTTTCTTT.

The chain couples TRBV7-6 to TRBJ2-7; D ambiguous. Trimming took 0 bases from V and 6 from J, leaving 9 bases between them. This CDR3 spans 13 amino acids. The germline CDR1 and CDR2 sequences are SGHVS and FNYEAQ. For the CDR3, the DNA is TGTGCCAGCAGCTTAGCCGGGTCCGGCGAGCAGTACTTC. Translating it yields CASSLAGSGEQYF.

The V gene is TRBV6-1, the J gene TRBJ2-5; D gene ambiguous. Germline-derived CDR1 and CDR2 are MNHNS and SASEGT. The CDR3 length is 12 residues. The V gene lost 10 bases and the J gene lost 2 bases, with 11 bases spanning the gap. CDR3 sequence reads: CATRRSQETQYF. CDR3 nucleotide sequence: TGTGCCACCCGCCGGTCTCAAGAGACCCAGTACTTC.

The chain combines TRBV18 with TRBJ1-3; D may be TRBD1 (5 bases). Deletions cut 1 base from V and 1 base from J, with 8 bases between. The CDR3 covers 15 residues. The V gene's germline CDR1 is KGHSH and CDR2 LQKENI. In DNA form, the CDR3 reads TGTGCCAGCTCACCACAGGGGAAATCTGGAAACACCATATATTTT. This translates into CASSPQGKSGNTIYF.

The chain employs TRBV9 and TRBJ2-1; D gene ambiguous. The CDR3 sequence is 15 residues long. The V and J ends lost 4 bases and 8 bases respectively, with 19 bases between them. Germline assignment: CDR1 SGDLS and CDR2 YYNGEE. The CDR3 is CASSSGATSGYEQFF. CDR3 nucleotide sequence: TGTGCCAGCAGCTCCGGAGCCACGTCGGGCTATGAGCAGTTCTTC.

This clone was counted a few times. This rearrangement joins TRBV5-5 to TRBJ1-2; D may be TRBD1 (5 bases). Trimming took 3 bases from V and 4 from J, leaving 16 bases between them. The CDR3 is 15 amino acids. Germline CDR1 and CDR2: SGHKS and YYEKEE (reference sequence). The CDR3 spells CASSSRAGTGYGYTF. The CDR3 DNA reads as TGTGCCAGCAGCTCCCGGGCAGGGACGGGCTATGGCTACACCTTC.

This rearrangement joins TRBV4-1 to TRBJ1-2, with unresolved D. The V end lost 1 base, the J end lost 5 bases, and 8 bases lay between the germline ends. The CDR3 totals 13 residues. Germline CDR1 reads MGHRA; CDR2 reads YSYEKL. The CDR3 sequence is CASSQAPGYGYTF. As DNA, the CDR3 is TGCGCCAGCAGCCAAGCCCCGGGATATGGCTACACCTTC.

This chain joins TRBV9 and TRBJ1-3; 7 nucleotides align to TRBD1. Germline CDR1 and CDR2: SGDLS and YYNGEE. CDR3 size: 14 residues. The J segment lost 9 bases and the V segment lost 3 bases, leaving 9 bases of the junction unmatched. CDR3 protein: CASSGGQAGGTIYF. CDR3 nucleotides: TGTGCCAGCAGCGGCGGACAGGCCGGGGGCACCATATATTTT.